This T cell receptor beta chain originates from a study of graft-versus-host responses after intestinal transplantation. V was shortened by 4 bases and J by 3 bases, with 10 bases between the two germline ends. The CDR3 runs 13 residues. Per germline, CDR1 LNHDA and CDR2 SQIVND (reference sequence). Of note for this clone: Its antigen is not known.

The assay was immunoSEQ multiplex PCR, and TCRdb's table has in-frame clones only and misses some. This repertoire shows over 85,000 clones, over 85% found once; its top ten account for over 0.45%. The specimen comprised unstimulated CD8+ T cells sorted from spleen or lymph node cells, sampled before intestinal transplant. This sequence was found in a human donor who received an intestinal transplant. V gene TRBV19 combines with J gene TRBJ2-7, with D perhaps matching TRBD1 (5 bases). CDR3 region: CASSNGQGYEQYF. Written as DNA, the CDR3 is TGTGCCAGTAGTAATGGGCAGGGCTACGAGCAGTACTTC.